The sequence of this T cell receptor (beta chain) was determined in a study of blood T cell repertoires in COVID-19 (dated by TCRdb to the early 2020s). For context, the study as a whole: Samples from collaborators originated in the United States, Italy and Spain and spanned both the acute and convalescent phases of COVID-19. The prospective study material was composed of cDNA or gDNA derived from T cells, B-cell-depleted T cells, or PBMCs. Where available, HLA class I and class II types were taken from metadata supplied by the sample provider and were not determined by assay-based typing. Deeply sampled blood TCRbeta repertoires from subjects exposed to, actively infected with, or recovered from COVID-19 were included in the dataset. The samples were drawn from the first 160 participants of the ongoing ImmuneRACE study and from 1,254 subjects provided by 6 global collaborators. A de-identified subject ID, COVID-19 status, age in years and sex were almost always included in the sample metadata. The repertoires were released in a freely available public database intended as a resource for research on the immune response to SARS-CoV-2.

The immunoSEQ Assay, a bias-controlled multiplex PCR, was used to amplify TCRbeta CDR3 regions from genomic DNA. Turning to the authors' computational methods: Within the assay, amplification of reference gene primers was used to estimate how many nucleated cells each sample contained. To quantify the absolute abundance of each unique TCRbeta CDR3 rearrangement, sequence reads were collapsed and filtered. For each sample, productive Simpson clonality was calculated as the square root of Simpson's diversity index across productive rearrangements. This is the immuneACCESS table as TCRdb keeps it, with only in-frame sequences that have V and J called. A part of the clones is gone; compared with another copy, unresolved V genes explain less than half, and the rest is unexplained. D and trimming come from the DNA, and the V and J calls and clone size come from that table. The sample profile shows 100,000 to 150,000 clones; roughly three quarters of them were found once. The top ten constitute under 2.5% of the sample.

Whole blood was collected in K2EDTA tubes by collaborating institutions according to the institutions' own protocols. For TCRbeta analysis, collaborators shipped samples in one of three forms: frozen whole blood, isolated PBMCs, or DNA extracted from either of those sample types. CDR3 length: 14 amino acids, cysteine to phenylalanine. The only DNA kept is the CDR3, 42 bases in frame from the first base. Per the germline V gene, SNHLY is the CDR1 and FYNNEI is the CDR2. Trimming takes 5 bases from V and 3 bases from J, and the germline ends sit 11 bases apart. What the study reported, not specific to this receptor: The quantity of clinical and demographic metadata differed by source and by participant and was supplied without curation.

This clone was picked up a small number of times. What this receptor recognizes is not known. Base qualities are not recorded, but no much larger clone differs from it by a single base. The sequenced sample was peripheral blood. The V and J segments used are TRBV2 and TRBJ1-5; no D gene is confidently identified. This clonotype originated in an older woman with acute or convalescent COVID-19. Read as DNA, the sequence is TGTGCCAGCAGTCCTACGAGAATCAATCAGCCCCAGCATTTT. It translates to CASSPTRINQPQHF.